A single sample is the source of the 2 T cell receptor beta chains below, sequenced in a study of shared clonotypes between healthy human individuals. The assay was immunoSEQ multiplex PCR, and TCRdb's table has in-frame clones only and misses some. The sample yields millions of clones, roughly nine tenths seen once. Sequencing was performed on naive CD4+ T cells sorted from blood. This sample's subset: CD45RA+ positively selected. The receptors were sampled from a man aged 18-30 years in good health.

This chain links TRBV25-1 with TRBJ1-1; maybe TRBD1 (5 bases). This CDR3 contains 14 residues. Germline CDR1 reads MGHDK; CDR2 reads SYGVNS. Trimming left V 2 bases short and J 5 bases short, with 12 bases between. The CDR3 protein is CASSEPGKGTEAFF. The DNA for the CDR3 is TGTGCCAGCAGTGAACCTGGGAAGGGGACTGAAGCTTTCTTT. Using reference TRBV25-1 and TRBJ1-1 for the parts outside the CDR3, the full variable domain is EADIYQTPRYLVIGTGKKITLECSQTMGHDKMYWYQQDPGMELHLIHYSYGVNSTEKGDLSSESTVSRIRTEHFPLTLESARPSHTSQYLCASSEPGKGTEAFFGQGTRLTVV.

The chain recombines TRBV4-3 with TRBJ1-2, with D unclear. Germline loops: CDR1 LGHNA, CDR2 YSLEER. The length of the CDR3 is 16 residues. The germline V and J ends were trimmed by 0 bases and 0 bases, with 11 bases remaining between them. The CDR3 sequence: CASSQDRTLANYGYTF. CDR3 bases: TGCGCCAGCAGCCAAGATCGTACGCTTGCTAACTATGGCTACACCTTC.